Listed below are T cell receptor beta chains from one sample, sequenced in a study of shared clonotypes between healthy human individuals. Measured with immunoSEQ multiplex PCR; TCRdb has only the in-frame clones, and not every one. The sample has under 2,500,000 clones; 90% to 96% are singletons. Sequenced input: naive CD4+ T cells sorted from blood. The receptors shown here come from a young man in good health. Each CDR3 is given with its conserved first and last residue. The D gene is left open where the match is weak. Size tells how often a clone was seen (once, few, many) or the class of an expanded clone, and some rows leave it out.

clone size: NA; J gene: TRBJ2-1; D gene: NA; V gene: TRBV2; CDR3 DNA: TGTGCCAGCAGCTTGGGGCCCCGTAATGAGCAGTTCTTC; CDR3 protein: CASSLGPRNEQFF
clone size: NA; J gene: TRBJ2-1; D gene: NA; V gene: TRBV4-1; CDR3 DNA: TGCGCCAGCAGCCAAGCCGATGCCCTAGGGGAAAACAATGAGCAGTTCTTC; CDR3 protein: CASSQADALGENNEQFF
clone size: few; J gene: TRBJ1-6; D gene: TRBD1; V gene: TRBV7-9; CDR3 DNA: TGTGCCAGCAGCTCCGACAGGGCAAATTCACCCCTCCACTTT; CDR3 protein: CASSSDRANSPLHF
clone size: NA; J gene: TRBJ1-2; D gene: NA; V gene: TRBV6-5; CDR3 DNA: TGTGCCAGCAGCCCACAGGGTAACAGTGGCTACACCTTC; CDR3 protein: CASSPQGNSGYTF
clone size: few; J gene: TRBJ2-1; D gene: NA; V gene: TRBV18; CDR3 DNA: TGTGCCAGCTCAACTCAGAGCGGATCGTACAATGAGCAGTTCTTC; CDR3 protein: CASSTQSGSYNEQFF
clone size: NA; J gene: TRBJ2-1; D gene: NA; V gene: TRBV5-1; CDR3 DNA: TGCGCCAGCAGCTTGGAACGGGACTACAATGAGCAGTTCTTC; CDR3 protein: CASSLERDYNEQFF
clone size: once; J gene: TRBJ2-6; D gene: NA; V gene: TRBV19; CDR3 DNA: TGTGCCACAGGCTTAACAGTCTCTGGGGCCAACGTCCTGACTTTC; CDR3 protein: CATGLTVSGANVLTF
clone size: NA; J gene: TRBJ2-7; D gene: TRBD1; V gene: TRBV15; CDR3 DNA: TGTGCCACCAGCAGAGGCCGGGACAGGGGATCGTACGAGCAGTACTTC; CDR3 protein: CATSRGRDRGSYEQYF
clone size: NA; J gene: TRBJ1-4; D gene: NA; V gene: TRBV5-6; CDR3 DNA: TGTGCCAGCAGCTTAAAAAACAGTAATGAAAAACTGTTTTTT; CDR3 protein: CASSLKNSNEKLFF
clone size: NA; J gene: TRBJ2-3; D gene: TRBD2; V gene: TRBV11-2; CDR3 DNA: TGTGCCAGCAGCTTCTTAGCGGGAGAAGATACGCAGTATTTT; CDR3 protein: CASSFLAGEDTQYF